The present TCR beta chain was sequenced within a study of T cells after yellow fever vaccination. This clonotype came up a few times. TCR cDNA, made by 5'RACE template switching, carried an added universal primer site and UMIs. One entry per CDR3 protein, called by TCRdb with MiXCR from the 5' RACE reads. The sample contains approximately 510,000 distinct CDR3 sequences, just over 20% of which appear only once. The TCR sequence derives from a young man who received the YFV17D yellow fever vaccine. Sequenced here: PBMCs, sampled 20 to 25 days after the first yellow fever vaccination.

CDR3 nucleotide sequence: TGTGCCAGCAGCCAAGATTTGGGGGGGGCCTTGACAGATACGCAGTATTTT. It specifies CASSQDLGGALTDTQYF. This chain uses TRBV3-1 with TRBJ2-3; tentatively, D is TRBD2 (7 bases). V shed 0 bases and J shed 3 bases, with 16 bases lying between them. This CDR3 has 17 residues. CDR1 LGHDT and CDR2 YNNKEL come from the germline V gene (reference sequence).